The 27 T cell receptor beta chains given below trace back to one sample, sequenced in a study of beta chain features in type 1 diabetes. All of the isolated RNA was reverse transcribed, so expressed TCRB transcripts were sequenced. Using immunoSEQ multiplex PCR, the repertoire was profiled, and TCRdb retains in-frame clones only, with some absent. The data hold more than 550,000 clones, with over 12% observed a single time. Study findings and constraints: Type 1 diabetes patients showed a moderate but significant shortening of TCRB CDR3s in all four CD4+ subsets.

No cognate antigen is known for these TCRs. Sequencing was carried out using naive CD4+ T cells from blood. Receptors were obtained from a man younger than 30 with type 1 diabetes.

In this sample, this clone turned up a few times. The chain carries TRBV25-1 and TRBJ2-1; D is possibly TRBD2 (6 bases). Trimming removed 4 bases at V and 7 bases at J, with 14 bases between. The length of the CDR3 is 14 residues. Germline V gene data show CDR1 as MGHDK and CDR2 as SYGVNS. The CDR3 bases are TGTGCCAGCAGTGGTCGGGAGAAGGATAATGAGCAGTTCTTC. Translating it yields CASSGREKDNEQFF.

The chain has TRBV10-2 and TRBJ1-5; D is unclear. With 2 bases removed from V and 6 bases from J, the gap between germline ends came to 5 bases. The CDR3 is 12 amino acids. Germline-derived CDR1 and CDR2 are WSHSY and SAAADI. The CDR3 spells CASSEIRQPQHF. CDR3 DNA sequence: TGCGCCAGCAGTGAGATTCGTCAGCCCCAGCATTTT.

Note on this clone: Other DNA sequences in this specimen translate into the identical CDR3. The chain couples TRBV7-2 to TRBJ1-1, with D maybe TRBD1 (6 bases). Germline CDR1 is SGHTA and CDR2 is FQGNSA. The germline V and J ends were trimmed by 5 bases and 1 base, with 11 bases remaining between them. The CDR3 has 14 amino acids. The CDR3 coding sequence is TGTGCCAGCAGCCCGGGGGGGGCGAACACTGAAGCTTTCTTT. Translating it yields CASSPGGANTEAFF.

The rearrangement uses TRBV29-1 and TRBJ2-1; 9 nucleotides agree with TRBD1. The CDR3 runs to 17 residues. The germline V gene has CDR1 SQVTM and CDR2 ANQGSEA. The V segment lost 3 bases and the J segment 4 bases; nucleotides outside the gene matches: 13. The CDR3 DNA follows: TGCAGCGTTGATCAATCTTCCGGGACAGGGCTTTACAATGAGCAGTTCTTC. Translated: CSVDQSSGTGLYNEQFF.

There are a few counts of this clone. The chain carries TRBV5-1 and TRBJ2-7; 11 positions match TRBD2. The CDR3 has 15 amino acids. V shed 2 bases and J 4 bases; nucleotides not matched to a gene: 5. Germline CDR1 SGHRS, CDR2 YFSETQ. This CDR3 reads CASSFGTSGLYEQYF. The CDR3 DNA is TGCGCCAGCAGCTTCGGGACTAGCGGATTATACGAGCAGTACTTC.

There are a few counts of this clone. This sample includes further DNA sequences coding for the same CDR3. The CDR3 here is CASSLRGHEQFF. The CDR3 DNA is TGTGCCAGCAGTCTCAGGGGCCATGAGCAGTTCTTC. The chain carries TRBV7-9 and TRBJ2-1; D perhaps matches TRBD1 (6 bases). V lost 6 bases and J lost 8, with 11 bases in between. The CDR3 is 12 amino acids. The V gene's germline CDR1 is SEHNR and CDR2 FQNEAQ (reference sequence).

This clone occurred once. The chain employs TRBV9 and TRBJ2-7; 12 bases align to TRBD2. The CDR3 is made up of 14 amino acids. V dropped 4 bases and J dropped 4; count of bases not matched to a gene: 3. CDR1 is SGDLS, CDR2 YYNGEE, per germline. CDR3 sequence (DNA): TGTGCCAGCAGCCAGACTAGCGGGGGATACGAGCAGTACTTC. This encodes CASSQTSGGYEQYF. The entire variable domain, with the rest obtained from reference TRBV9 and TRBJ2-7, is as follows: DSGVTQTPKHLITATGQRVTLRCSPRSGDLSVYWYQQSLDQGLQFLIQYYNGEERAKGNILERFSAQQFPDLHSELNLSSLELGDSALYFCASSQTSGGYEQYFGPGTRLTVT.

This chain uses TRBV6-1 with TRBJ1-4; D call uncertain. This CDR3 has 15 residues. V was trimmed by 3 bases and J by 3 bases, leaving 11 bases between them. Germline lookup yields CDR1 MNHNS and CDR2 SASEGT. The CDR3: CASSENTAANEKLFF. In DNA, the CDR3 is TGTGCCAGCAGTGAGAACACGGCCGCTAATGAAAAACTGTTTTTT.

The genes are TRBV4-1 and TRBJ1-5; D is perhaps TRBD1 (5 bases). Germline V gives CDR1 MGHRA, CDR2 YSYEKL. The length of the CDR3 is 14 residues. The V and J ends lost 3 bases and 5 bases respectively, with 11 bases between them. CDR3 DNA sequence: TGCGCCAGCAGCCATGTTGGGGGAGATCAGCCCCAGCATTTT. Translating it yields CASSHVGGDQPQHF.

V usage is TRBV7-2 and J usage is TRBJ2-5; tentative D call: TRBD2 (6 bases). The germline gives CDR1 SGHTA, CDR2 FQGNSA. The CDR3 is 13 amino acids. Between the trimmed V and J ends, which lost 3 bases and 5 bases, there was a span of 10 bases. In nucleotides, the CDR3 is TGTGCCAGCAGCTTGGGGGGAATGGAGACCCAGTACTTC. Protein sequence: CASSLGGMETQYF.

This clone was observed a handful of times. The chain links TRBV30 to TRBJ1-2; 8 nucleotides align to TRBD1. CDR3 length equals 13 residues. The V segment lost 5 bases and the J segment 6 bases; nucleotides outside the gene matches: 8. From germline, CDR1 is GTSNPN and CDR2 SVGIG (reference sequence). The DNA for the CDR3 is TGTGCCTGGGGAGGACAGGGTATTCATGGCTACACCTTC. Encoded protein: CAWGGQGIHGYTF.

The chain combines TRBV21-1 with TRBJ2-7; the table assigns TRBD2, which was not confirmed against the DNA. TRBV21-1 is assigned pseudogene status. The CDR3 covers 11 residues. This CDR3 is CASSLIDEQYF. The CDR3 DNA sequence: TGTGCCAGCAGTCTAATCGACGAGCAGTACTTC.

This clone was recorded a few times. V is TRBV19 and J is TRBJ2-3; 11 nucleotides match TRBD2. Germline values: CDR1 LNHDA, CDR2 SQIVND (reference sequence). This CDR3 contains 16 residues. J gave up 4 bases and V 6 bases, and 9 bases lay outside the gene matches. The DNA for the CDR3 is TGTGCCAGTAGCCAACTAGCGGGAGTCTGGGCAGATACGCAGTATTTT. It translates to CASSQLAGVWADTQYF.

This clone appeared a few times. The chain combines TRBV19 with TRBJ2-1, with TRBD2 matching 8 bases. Germline V lookup: CDR1 LNHDA, CDR2 SQIVND (reference sequence). Unmatched junction bases numbered 11, after V lost 5 bases and J lost 2 bases. The CDR3 contains 17 residues. CDR3 nucleotides: TGTGCCAGTAGTCCAATCTTAGCGGGACTTACCTACAATGAGCAGTTCTTC. Protein: CASSPILAGLTYNEQFF.

The chain combines TRBV11-2 with TRBJ1-5; TRBD1 matches at 8 bases. The CDR3 sequence is 17 residues long. The germline V gene has CDR1 SGHAT and CDR2 FQNNGV. The J segment lost 3 bases and the V segment lost 0 bases, leaving 7 bases of the junction unmatched. Here the CDR3 reads CASSLDMDRALNQPQHF. The CDR3 DNA reads as TGTGCCAGCAGCTTAGACATGGACAGGGCGCTCAATCAGCCCCAGCATTTT. Complete variable domain (other parts from reference TRBV11-2 and TRBJ1-5): EAGVAQSPRYKIIEKRQSVAFWCNPISGHATLYWYQQILGQGPKLLIQFQNNGVVDDSQLPKDRFSAERLKGVDSTLKIQPAKLEDSAVYLCASSLDMDRALNQPQHFGDGTRLSIL.

This clone has a handful of counts. The J gene is TRBJ2-3, the V gene TRBV9, with 7 positions matching TRBD1. The CDR3 extends over 14 amino acids. Germline CDR1 is SGDLS and CDR2 is YYNGEE. The V segment lost 4 bases and the J segment 0 bases; nucleotides outside the gene matches: 2. CDR3 nucleotides: TGTGCCAGCAGCCCGGGACAGAGCACAGATACGCAGTATTTT. It yields the protein CASSPGQSTDTQYF.

The CDR3 region has the DNA TGTGCCAGCAGCCCCGGTTCTTTCGGCTACACCTTC. Translating gives CASSPGSFGYTF. The rearrangement uses TRBV6-6 and TRBJ1-2; D is unresolved. The V end lost 6 bases, the J end lost 8 bases, and 13 bases lay between the germline ends. Germline CDR1 and CDR2: MNHNY and SVGAGI (reference sequence). CDR3 size: 12 residues.

This clone was picked up a small number of times. V and J are TRBV27 and TRBJ1-2, with TRBD1 as a possible D gene (5 bases). The germline V gene encodes CDR1 MNHEY and CDR2 SMNVEV (reference sequence). The V end lost 4 bases, the J end lost 4 bases, and 13 bases lay between the germline ends. CDR3 length equals 14 residues. CDR3 DNA sequence: TGTGCCAGCAGTTGGGGGATCCCTTTCTATGGCTACACCTTC. Translation: CASSWGIPFYGYTF.

This clone was seen more than once but under ten times. The chain is built from TRBV7-2 and TRBJ2-2; 10 bases are shared with TRBD1. The V gene end was trimmed by 5 bases and the J gene end by 6 bases; junction bases not matched to a gene: 12. Germline-derived CDR1 and CDR2 are SGHTA and FQGNSA. The CDR3 covers 17 residues. The CDR3 bases are TGTGCCAGCAGCCCCCGGACAGGGGGAACTCGAGCCGGGGAGCTGTTTTTT. This sequence encodes CASSPRTGGTRAGELFF.

The chain joins TRBV7-9 to TRBJ1-1; no definite D call. CDR1 is SEHNR and CDR2 is FQNEAQ in the germline V gene (reference sequence). The ends were cut back, 1 base at V and 5 bases at J, with 8 bases in the middle. The length of the CDR3 is 13 residues. The CDR3 sequence is CASSLGSDTEAFF. The CDR3 coding sequence is TGTGCCAGCAGCTTAGGGTCAGATACTGAAGCTTTCTTT.

This clone has just a few counts. The rearrangement joins TRBV28 to TRBJ1-4, with D possibly TRBD1 on 5 matching bases. The CDR3 sequence is 14 residues long. Germline-derived CDR1 and CDR2 are MDHEN and SYDVKM. V dropped 4 bases and J dropped 8 bases, with 14 bases sitting between them. CDR3 in amino acids: CASSSGPTREKLFF. The CDR3 bases are TGTGCCAGCAGTTCGGGACCGACGAGAGAAAAACTGTTTTTT.

Only a few counts were recorded for this clone. This chain joins TRBV29-1 and TRBJ2-3, with 9 bases lining up with TRBD2. V was pared by 1 base and J by 6 bases, with 5 bases of the junction left unmatched. The V gene's germline CDR1 is SQVTM and CDR2 ANQGSEA. CDR3 size: 14 residues. Here the CDR3 reads CSVEVAGVGDTQYF. CDR3 sequence (DNA): TGCAGCGTTGAAGTAGCGGGAGTTGGTGATACGCAGTATTTT.

This clone was seen a few times. V gene TRBV25-1 combines with J gene TRBJ2-7; 9 nucleotides match TRBD1. This CDR3 contains 14 residues. V shed 6 bases and J 4 bases; nucleotides not matched to a gene: 7. Looked up from germline, CDR1 is MGHDK and CDR2 is SYGVNS. CDR3 nucleotide sequence: TGTGCCAGCAGAGCTACAGGGGGCTCATACGAGCAGTACTTC. Residues: CASRATGGSYEQYF.

This clone came up a few times. The genes are TRBV5-4 and TRBJ2-2; 7 nucleotides agree with TRBD1. Losses at the gene ends were 5 bases for V and 3 bases for J; bases not matched to a gene: 13. CDR3 length: 17 residues. In germline, CDR1 is SGHNT, CDR2 YYREEE (reference sequence). The CDR3 DNA reads as TGTGCCAGCAGTCCTTCCGGGGACAGAATTTACACCGGGGAGCTGTTTTTT. Its protein is CASSPSGDRIYTGELFF.

This clone was picked up a small number of times. This chain's CDR3 is CSVAPRDRGSSEAFF. The CDR3 nucleotides are TGCAGCGTTGCACCAAGGGACAGGGGATCGTCGGAAGCTTTCTTT. This sequence joins TRBV29-1 and TRBJ1-1; 10 bases map to TRBD1. The CDR3 runs 15 residues. Trimming took 4 bases from V and 8 from J; bases not matched to a gene: 13. Germline assignment: CDR1 SQVTM and CDR2 ANQGSEA.

This clone has a handful of counts. The gene calls are TRBV28 and TRBJ2-7; no definite D call. V was trimmed by 3 bases and J by 6 bases, leaving 18 bases between them. The CDR3 is 15 residues long. Per germline, CDR1 MDHEN and CDR2 SYDVKM. The CDR3 is CASSFDPTESGEQYF. CDR3 coding DNA: TGTGCCAGCAGTTTCGACCCGACCGAATCAGGCGAGCAGTACTTC.

This clone was seen only a few times. Here the CDR3 reads CASSQESHYSEQYF. In nucleotides, the CDR3 is TGCGCCAGCAGCCAAGAGTCCCACTACTCCGAGCAGTACTTC. This chain uses TRBV4-3 with TRBJ2-7; no reliable D call. The CDR3 runs 14 residues. V was cut by 0 bases and J by 6 bases, with 12 bases left in between. Germline V gene sequence: CDR1 LGHNA, CDR2 YSLEER.